The entry that follows covers one T cell receptor beta chain sequence. A sample-barcoded 5' primer and a J-beta primer mix were used in a second PCR of about 7 to 12 cycles. TCRdb recomputed calls from the 5' RACE reads with MiXCR, one row per CDR3 protein. The profile shows 800,000 or so distinct CDR3 sequences, more than 20% of them singletons. Germline CDR1 is DFQATT and CDR2 is SNEGSKA (reference sequence). The CDR3 runs to 13 residues. Trimming took 5 bases from V and 2 from J, leaving 12 bases between them. The record originates from a study of blood T cells in healthy people across ages. These data were also filed under a second study, of T cells of mothers and their children. As that report states: Healthy Caucasian mothers, three in number, and their six children were the donors.

The rearrangement uses TRBV20-1 and TRBJ1-1; D call uncertain. Sequencing used blood. The sequence was obtained from a boy aged 5-17 years in good health. CDR3 sequence (DNA): TGCAGTGCTTCGGTGGGAGCAAACACTGAAGCTTTCTTT. Amino acid sequence: CSASVGANTEAFF.